This T cell receptor (beta chain) was captured by sequencing in a study of T cell repertoires in cytomegalovirus infection. TCRdb re-analysed the reads in MiXCR, keeping a single row per CDR3 protein. Among about 100,000 distinct CDR3 sequences listed, less than 25% were seen once. Looked up from germline, CDR1 is SEHNR and CDR2 is FQNEAQ (reference sequence). CDR3 length: 13 amino acids. The V gene lost 6 bases and the J gene lost 5 bases, with 13 bases spanning the gap. This chain uses TRBV7-9 with TRBJ1-2; TRBD1 is a possible D gene (6 bases). This clonotype originated in a human donor in good health (CMV status not recorded). Some clones in this sample may be carry-over from other donors' samples. Sequencing input: CD8+ T cells from PBMCs. This CDR3 is CASSPRGRYGYTF. Here the CDR3 DNA reads TGTGCCAGCAGTCCCCGGGGGCGATATGGCTACACCTTC.